A single sample is the source of the 15 T cell receptor beta chains below, sequenced in a study of T cells after yellow fever vaccination. Each CDR3 protein is one row after TCRdb ran MiXCR on the 5' RACE reads. Among 200,000 to 300,000 distinct CDR3 sequences listed, over 6.5% were seen once. Sequencing was performed on CD4+ T cells sorted from PBMCs, taken on the day of the yellow fever booster vaccination. The receptor source for this set is a man younger than 40 who received the YFV17D yellow fever vaccine.

This clonotype was counted only a few times. This chain uses TRBV29-1 with TRBJ2-5, with TRBD1 matching 11 bases. Per germline, CDR1 SQVTM and CDR2 ANQGSEA. CDR3 length: 17 residues. V trimming: 7 bases; J trimming: 4 bases; junction bases outside the gene matches: 17. CDR3 in amino acids: CSEKSPGQGANIETQYF. The CDR3 DNA sequence: TGCAGCGAAAAGTCCCCCGGACAGGGGGCGAATATAGAGACCCAGTACTTC.

This clonotype was counted only a few times. This sequence joins TRBV5-1 and TRBJ2-1; D tentatively reads TRBD1 or TRBD2 (6 bases each). The germline V gene encodes CDR1 SGHRS and CDR2 YFSETQ. V was pared by 0 bases and J by 3 bases, with 10 bases between. The CDR3 totals 15 residues. CDR3 DNA: TGCGCCAGCAGCTTGGAACGGGGGCGCTACAATGAGCAGTTCTTC. As protein: CASSLERGRYNEQFF.

This clonotype was seen many times. The rearrangement links TRBV2 to TRBJ2-3, with D unclear. The CDR3 loop spans 14 amino acids. Between the trimmed V and J ends, which lost 8 bases and 0 bases, there was a span of 12 bases. Per germline, CDR1 SNHLY and CDR2 FYNNEI. Written as DNA, the CDR3 is TGTGCCAGCCACCGGGCCCGAAGCACAGATACGCAGTATTTT. This sequence encodes CASHRARSTDTQYF.

This clonotype was seen ten or more times. The genes are TRBV4-3 and TRBJ2-2, with a possible D match to TRBD1 (5 bases). Trimming left V 0 bases short and J 6 bases short, with 11 bases between. Germline assignment: CDR1 LGHNA and CDR2 YSLEER. The length of the CDR3 is 15 residues. CDR3: CASSQEQGFAGELFF. The CDR3 region has the DNA TGCGCCAGCAGCCAAGAGCAGGGCTTTGCCGGGGAGCTGTTTTTT.

This clonotype has a count of ten or more. The chain couples TRBV27 to TRBJ2-2; D is uncertain. With 9 bases removed from V and 0 bases from J, the gap between germline ends came to 20 bases. The CDR3 totals 17 residues. The germline CDR1 and CDR2 sequences are MNHEY and SMNVEV (reference sequence). The CDR3 spells CASPPRILCPNTGELFF. The CDR3 DNA reads TGTGCCAGTCCCCCCAGAATTTTGTGCCCGAACACCGGGGAGCTGTTTTTT.

This clonotype was recorded many times. The J gene is TRBJ1-2, the V gene TRBV5-1, with 9 bases fitting TRBD1. Germline-derived CDR1 and CDR2 are SGHRS and YFSETQ. CDR3 length equals 13 residues. V dropped 4 bases and J dropped 4; count of bases not matched to a gene: 2. CDR3 nucleotide sequence: TGCGCCAGCAGCACGACAGGGGGCTATGGCTACACCTTC. Translated, it gives CASSTTGGYGYTF.

This clonotype was counted only a few times. The chain links TRBV7-2 to TRBJ2-5; a weak D match, TRBD1 (6 bases). The length of the CDR3 is 13 residues. Germline V CDR1 and CDR2: SGHTA, FQGNSA. V was pared by 6 bases and J by 2 bases, with 10 bases between. As DNA, the CDR3 is TGTGCCAGCAGTTGGGGGCCTCAAGAGACCCAGTACTTC. This translates into CASSWGPQETQYF.

The genes are TRBV5-1 and TRBJ2-1, with 8 bases lining up with TRBD1. The germline CDR1 and CDR2 sequences are SGHRS and YFSETQ. The J segment lost 5 bases and the V segment lost 4 bases, leaving 14 bases of the junction unmatched. The CDR3 totals 17 residues. DNA for the CDR3: TGCGCCAGCAGCCCCCCGGCCGACAGGGGAGCTAACAATGAGCAGTTCTTC. Its protein is CASSPPADRGANNEQFF.

This clonotype was recorded at least ten times. The chain uses TRBV10-1 and TRBJ2-5, with 7 bases aligning to TRBD2. With V trimmed by 3 bases and J by 3 bases, 4 bases remained unmatched. Germline CDR1 and CDR2: WNHNN and SYGVQD (reference sequence). This CDR3 region has 14 residues. The CDR3 nucleotides are TGCGCCAGCAGTGAATCTAGCGGAAAAGAGACCCAGTACTTC. It yields the protein CASSESSGKETQYF.

This clonotype turned up a few times. The J gene is TRBJ2-3, the V gene TRBV20-1; D remains ambiguous. CDR3 length equals 12 residues. Trimming removed 7 bases from V and 0 bases from J, with 8 bases in between. Germline CDR1 DFQATT, CDR2 SNEGSKA (reference sequence). This CDR3 is CSGGSSTDTQYF. DNA of the CDR3: TGCAGTGGCGGATCTAGCACAGATACGCAGTATTTT.

This clonotype showed up many times. The chain links TRBV4-2 to TRBJ2-3; 14 bases are shared with TRBD2. The length of the CDR3 is 17 residues. V trimming: 1 base; J trimming: 4 bases; junction bases outside the gene matches: 4. Per the germline V gene, CDR1 is LGHNA and CDR2 is YNFKEQ. This chain's CDR3 is CASSQVRTSGRPDTQYF. In nucleotides, the CDR3 is TGTGCCAGCAGCCAAGTTAGGACTAGCGGGAGGCCAGATACGCAGTATTTT.

The table lists this clonotype with many counts. The J gene is TRBJ2-1, the V gene TRBV24-1, with TRBD1 as a possible D gene (6 bases). The CDR3 length is 15 residues. Germline V lookup: CDR1 KGHDR, CDR2 SFDVKD. V was trimmed by 3 bases and J by 3 bases, leaving 11 bases between them. The CDR3 DNA is TGTGCCACCAGTGATCCCGGGACAAACTACAATGAGCAGTTCTTC. This gives the protein CATSDPGTNYNEQFF.

This clonotype was picked up many times. The V gene is TRBV6-2 or TRBV6-3, the J gene TRBJ2-1, with D perhaps TRBD2 (6 bases). There are 19 residues in the CDR3. The germline V gene encodes CDR1 MNHEY and CDR2 SVGEGT. The germline V and J ends were trimmed by 2 bases and 0 bases, with 20 bases remaining between them. CDR3 residues: CASSYRTYSSASSYNEQFF. The CDR3 DNA reads TGTGCCAGCAGTTACAGAACATACTCTAGCGCAAGCTCCTACAATGAGCAGTTCTTC.

This clonotype was recorded at least ten times. This chain connects TRBV11-2 to TRBJ2-7; 9 bases are shared with TRBD2. V was clipped by 2 bases and J by 4 bases; unmatched bases: 18. In germline, CDR1 is SGHAT, CDR2 FQNNGV. The CDR3 contains 19 residues. This CDR3 is CASSLYLGASGILIYEQYF. In nucleotides, the CDR3 is TGTGCCAGCAGCTTATATCTAGGGGCTAGCGGGATTCTAATTTACGAGCAGTACTTC.

This clonotype has only a few counts. This chain connects TRBV2 to TRBJ2-5; 9 bases agree with TRBD1. V lost 6 bases to trimming and J lost 3 bases; unmatched junction nucleotides: 5. The CDR3 runs to 14 residues. Looked up from germline, CDR1 is SNHLY and CDR2 is FYNNEI. The CDR3 here is CASRPGQGEETQYF. The CDR3 DNA follows: TGTGCCAGCAGACCGGGACAGGGTGAAGAGACCCAGTACTTC. Variable domain in full (rest from reference TRBV2 and TRBJ2-5): EPEVTQTPSHQVTQMGQEVILRCVPISNHLYFYWYRQILGQKVEFLVSFYNNEISEKSEIFDDQFSVERPDGSNFTLKIRSTKLEDSAMYFCASRPGQGEETQYFGPGTRLLVL.